This T cell receptor (beta chain) emerged from a study of cytomegalovirus exposure and HLA in healthy donors (TCRdb year 2017). In terms of the full investigation: In an earlier analysis of several hundred of the donors, 250 to 350 Gb of sequence data and about 110 million unique TCR beta sequences from about 180 million T cells were reported. The study combined high-throughput TCR immunosequencing, statistical association of individual TCRs with disease status, and machine learning to predict cytomegalovirus infection status. The study aimed to test whether signatures of past pathogen exposure could be identified by cataloging public T cell receptors. Besides the first cohort of 666 subjects, a separate validation cohort made up of over 100 different subjects was used. All discovery cohort repertoires had been generated using a single sequencing platform. HLA typing covered class I and class II loci at four-digit resolution. Typing coverage varied by locus: about 620-630 donors for A, B, C, DRB1 and DQB1; more than 500 for DQA1; 606 for DPA1; roughly 450 for DPB1. A later genetic analysis took genome-wide SNP genotypes for about three fifths of the 666 donors and used that subset as a discovery cohort. Using immunosequencing, the study profiled T cell repertoires from about 620 subjects and related those repertoires to cytomegalovirus serostatus. An earlier analysis of several hundred of the donors applied high-throughput TCR beta sequencing to assess whether each TCR beta V gene segment acted as functional or pseudogenic. Alongside the repertoire data, information on donor age, sex, ethnicity and CMV serostatus was compiled. Because of strong linkage in the cohort, 4 to 6 DR-DQ haplotypes were treated as single units for association and clustering. Rather than using new phenotypic data, the later analysis identified candidate immune exposures from TCR beta sequences and from how often those sequences occurred across donors. Among some 400 genotyped donors of the cohort, an average of approximately 240,000 unique TCR beta nucleotide sequences were sequenced per donor, roughly 18% of them non-productive. Among the approximately 400 genotyped donors, 81% belonged to the genetic ancestry cluster associated with self-reported Caucasian donors. To study patterns of TCR occurrence, a later analysis re-analyzed previously published TCR beta repertoires from 700 or so donors and added high-resolution HLA genotyping. About 330 gigabases of sequencing data and 70 million to 95 million unique TCR sequences made up an early release that covered about 640 HLA-typed donors.

CDR3 length: 14 amino acids, cysteine to phenylalanine. Only the CDR3 region is kept as DNA, spanning 42 bases read in frame from base 1. CDR1 and CDR2, per the germline V gene, are MNHEY and SVGAGI. V loses 6 bases of germline sequence and J loses 2 bases, and the interval between the two ends is 14 bases. Worth noting for this clone: Its antigen is still unknown. Base qualities are not at hand, and no much larger clone is one base apart.

Libraries were prepared through the immunoSEQ multiplex PCR assay. The multiplex PCR relied on a mix of 60 forward primers for TCR Vbeta segments and 13 reverse primers for TCR Jbeta segments. A multiplex PCR assay on genomic DNA amplified the CDR3 region of rearranged TCR beta genes. The Illumina HiSeq System was used to sequence the amplified TCR beta libraries as 87-base-pair reads. The authors' analysis ran thus. In a later analysis, 80 million or so unique TCR beta chains were counted across the roughly 670 repertoires, and around 11 million of these chains were shared by at least two donors. To remove PCR and sequencing errors, raw reads were error-corrected and collapsed into unique sequences using a nearest-neighbor algorithm that merged closely related sequences. Alignment of CDR3 sequences to IMGT reference sequences was used to assign V, D and J gene segments. For a sequence to be retained, at least a six-nucleotide match to both a V gene segment and a J gene segment was required. Rearrangements were classified as productive when the CDR3 lacked stop codons and remained in frame with V and J, and all other rearrangements were classified as non-productive. CDR3 was defined by IMGT convention, running from the second conserved V-encoded cysteine to the conserved J-encoded phenylalanine. In an earlier analysis of more than 550 of the donors, sequences lacking an unambiguous match to a single V gene segment were excluded. In an earlier analysis of several hundred of the donors, V segments were called functional above 56.7% productive rearrangements and were called segregating when the between-donor standard deviation exceeded 5%. A statistical classification framework was built for diagnosing cytomegalovirus status from the catalog of TCR beta chain sequences. V and J gene assignment, in a later analysis, came from comparing TCR nucleotide sequences with IMGT/GENE-DB human TR gene sequences. The TCRdist pipeline was used in a later analysis to assign CDR3 sequences and most-parsimonious VDJ recombination scenarios. In a later analysis, every TCR beta chain was defined by the combination of its CDR3 amino acid sequence and its V-gene family, and reads without a unique V-gene family were dropped. To address suspected cross-contamination and a sequencing artifact, a later analysis removed approximately 600 highly shared, low-generation-probability nucleotide sequences. A later analysis calculated a clonal expansion index for each public chain from normalized within-repertoire ranks of inferred template counts. In a later analysis, generation probabilities were computed with a VDJ recombination model fitted to out-of-frame rearrangements, and the resulting probabilities were checked against IGoR. In a later analysis, hypergeometric tests were used to score TCR-TCR, TCR-HLA and TCR-CMV co-occurrence, with a repertoire-size bias correction applied to TCR pairs. To estimate false discovery rates, a later analysis permuted the HLA or CMV assignments 20 times. A later analysis grouped co-occurring TCRs with DBSCAN, adding TCRdist sequence similarity when clustering within HLA-allele-positive subsets. Repertoires with fewer than 30,000 or more than 120,000 public chains were left out of co-occurrence clustering, as were five repertoires with anomalous nucleotide sharing. In TCRdb, the immuneACCESS table is reduced to in-frame sequences with V and J assigned. These tables do not hold every clone; where another copy was compared, an unresolved V gene accounts for under half, and the others remain unexplained. The V and J calls and clone size are taken from that table; D and trimming were inferred from the DNA. The sample contains 100,000 to 150,000 clones, less than 85% of them found a single time. The ten largest clones capture more than 1% of the sample.

The paper's findings and limits, for the study overall: Linkage disequilibrium might explain the correlated functional status among segregating V segments, but an unknown experimental factor could not be excluded. Because counts were too low, seventeen rarely observed V segments, including chromosome 9 orphons, were excluded from the earlier analysis of some 590 of the donors. CMV serostatus was the only immune exposure information available for the cohort. A later analysis reported that several top co-occurrence clusters appeared linked to parvovirus B19, influenza, CMV and Epstein-Barr virus. Specific HLA alleles were associated with 15,000 to 20,000 TCR beta sequences at a false discovery rate of 0.05 in a later analysis. V-gene and J-gene trimming of TCR beta chains was associated with a missense DCLRE1C variant in a later genetic analysis, and the association was replicated in an independent cohort. Most TCR sequences were observed very rarely across donors, whereas some public TCRs were present in many individuals. In an earlier analysis of a few hundred of the donors, most TCR beta V segments were observed in productive rearrangements about 87% or about 30% of the time, broadly matching IMGT annotations. According to a later analysis, most CMV-associated TCR beta chains appeared to be HLA-restricted, and the HLA associations seemed to be driven largely by CMV exposure. A further reported finding was that TCR beta sequences accurately predicted the HLA-A and HLA-B alleles for most subjects in the first cohort. Because HLA typing was unavailable for some donors at each locus, only the typed subset was used in association tests. A cluster of highly shared sequence variants was judged likely to represent a technical artifact of the sequencing pipeline. A few of the identified cytomegalovirus-associated TCR beta chains were confirmed in vitro to be specific for cytomegalovirus antigens. In this cohort, only TCR beta chains were sequenced, and detectable features were limited by the absence of alpha or paired-chain data. In a later analysis, HLA-associated TCR beta chains were found to be more clonally expanded and to have lower generation probabilities than equally common non-associated chains. In a later analysis, TCR association rates were found to vary across HLA loci, with the most associated TCRs seen for DRB1 alleles and the fewest for HLA-C alleles. Roughly uniform sequencing depth across donors was assumed in presence/absence analyses, although this assumption may not hold. In both the original and validation cohorts, the classifier was reported to diagnose cytomegalovirus status with high specificity and sensitivity. Assigning TCR associations to individual alleles was difficult when HLA alleles, especially DR and DQ, strongly co-occurred. A total of 164 TCR beta chains were listed by the study as associated with cytomegalovirus. According to the authors, the approach could potentially be generalized to other disease states and immunological phenotypes. The 87-base-pair reads could not distinguish some IMGT-functional V segments, including TRBV6-2 and TRBV6-3, so those segments were excluded. A later genetic analysis reported fewer N-insertions in productive TCRs among donors in an Asian-associated ancestry cluster than the roughly 670-donor mean.

The cohort consisted of 666 healthy bone marrow donors. All cohort members were sampled while nominally healthy, although unrecorded immune exposures were likely present. The donor tested CMV seronegative and was one of the 352 seronegative cohort members. A peripheral blood sample was collected from each donor, and TCR beta sequencing was performed on peripheral blood mononuclear cells. The Qiagen DNeasy Blood Extraction Kit was used to extract genomic DNA from the blood cell samples. Sequenced material: PBMCs. The sequence was obtained from a female donor in good health and CMV-seronegative. The chain employs TRBV6-5 and TRBJ2-7; a tentative D call is TRBD1 (8 bases match). The sequenced DNA: TGTGCCAGCAGCCCACAGGGGGGGACCTACGAGCAGTACTTC. Its protein is CASSPQGGTYEQYF.